This T cell receptor (beta chain) is from a study of T-cell memory formation after mild COVID-19. Overall study context: Each donor largely had its own TCR clusters.

MiXCR, run by TCRdb on the 5' RACE reads, gives a single entry per CDR3 protein. The sample has over 35,000 distinct CDR3 sequences, roughly 9% seen once. J gave up 6 bases and V 4 bases, and 6 bases lay outside the gene matches. The CDR3 spans 15 residues. Germline lookup yields CDR1 DFQATT and CDR2 SNEGSKA (reference sequence). In its sample, this clonotype was seen a few times. The source of this sequence is an adult woman who had mild COVID-19 (a few samples of this study predate the infection). Cell type and time point are not known. V gene TRBV20-1 combines with J gene TRBJ2-3; 14 bases align to TRBD2. Sequenced sample: PBMCs or a T cell subset sorted from them (not recorded which). The CDR3 DNA follows: TGCAGTGCTAAGACTAGCGGGAGGGCCGTGGATACGCAGTATTTT. Its protein is CSAKTSGRAVDTQYF.